Given below is one T cell receptor (beta chain) in context. Its antigen is still unknown. Uncontrolled infection, other autoimmune disease, pregnancy or lactation led to exclusion. The V end lost 6 bases, the J end lost 2 bases, and 11 bases lay between the germline ends. This CDR3 has 14 residues. Germline V CDR1 and CDR2: MNHEY, SMNVEV (reference sequence). The data were obtained in a study of T cells in Graves' hyperthyroidism and ophthalmopathy. Authors of the study amplified TCR beta CDR3 regions from RNA transcripts. First-round RT-PCR of the TCR CDR3 relied on the HTBI primer set. TCRdb redid the calling of the multiplex PCR reads with MiXCR, one entry per CDR3 protein. The sample consists of approximately 100,000 distinct CDR3 sequences, roughly 44% of them appearing once. Study-level points and caveats: Model-based prediction identified ophthalmopathy a median 6.5 months prior to its onset. In simple terms, a model built on 13 V-J features told ophthalmopathy apart from stable hyperthyroidism.

Sequenced: blood. This clonotype was obtained from a middle-aged man with Graves' hyperthyroidism. The rearrangement uses TRBV27 and TRBJ2-1; D perhaps matches TRBD1 (6 bases). The CDR3 loop is CASSAQGTYNEQFF. DNA for the CDR3: TGTGCCAGCAGCGCCCAGGGGACCTACAATGAGCAGTTCTTC.